Given below is one TCR beta chain in context. No cognate antigen has been identified for it. No much larger clonotype is one base removed from it; base qualities were not supplied. These data originate in a study of shared clonotypes between healthy human individuals (dated by TCRdb to 2018 to 2020). In terms of the full investigation: The cohort included three men and a couple of women between 18 and 49 years of age. To increase sequencing depth and limit assay-specific biases, TCR repertoire library preparation and sequencing were carried out by different laboratories using diverse techniques. Per donor, leukapheresis produced somewhere between about 0.8 and 9.5 billion PBMCs. For each donor, CD4 naive and CD4 memory were each run on three plates, CD8 naive on two plates, and CD8 memory on one plate. To estimate repertoire size and how much clonotypes are shared between individuals, the study performed deep sequencing of blood TCR repertoires from about five healthy adults.

Using the deep immunoSEQ assay, multiplex PCR amplified TCR CDR3 regions from genomic DNA. Extracted genomic DNA from each cell subset was spread evenly across all wells of several immunoSEQ 96-well plates, with each plate serving as a replicate. For sorted subsets, each replicate PCR was loaded with roughly 0.2 ug genomic DNA, equivalent to about 30,000 T cell genomes. Purified libraries were quantified with a Qubit 3.0 fluorometer, sized on a Bioanalyzer 2100, and re-quantified with the KAPA Library Quantification kit. Each immunoSEQ 96-well plate was sequenced on its own single-read 150-cycle Illumina NextSeq 550 flow cell. In the original analysis: Because the immunoSEQ output held only junctional sequences and lacked quality scores, the filtering could not match the filtering applied to full-length reads. Sequences were annotated with PyIR, a Python wrapper for IgBLAST v1.9, using IMGT germline references to assign V/J genes and CDR3. Reads were removed for weak V/J assignments (E-value above 1e-6), missing CDR3, stop codons, out-of-frame junctions, or ambiguous translated residues. V3J clonotypes were defined as sequences sharing the same inferred V gene, J gene, and CDR3 amino acid sequence. The percentage overlap between two repertoires was calculated by dividing the number of shared unique clonotypes by the size of the smaller repertoire. Repertoire richness was assessed with RTK rarefaction, the Chao1 estimator, and Recon v2.1 estimates of unobserved clonotypes. Generation probabilities were computed with OLGA for all TCRbeta clonotypes obtained by the gDNA method from several donors. Imported from immuneACCESS, the table was reduced by TCRdb to in-frame sequences with V and J called. These copies leave out some clones; in studies compared against another copy, an unresolved V gene accounts for under half, and the cause of the remainder is not known. Clone size and V and J calls were adopted from that table, with D and trimming inferred from the DNA. This sample has about 960,000 clones in its table, and 76% of those were observed once. Jointly, the top ten make up around 1.5% of the sample.

Beyond this particular receptor, the publication reports: Based on pairwise subsampling, the degree of clonotype sharing among donors was expected to be affected by sequencing depth. Sampling was restricted to blood, and TCR repertoires in tissue are likely to differ from TCR repertoires in blood. Even with the large sequencing depth, rarefaction of the sorted-subset datasets indicated that sequencing was incomplete. Naive subsets generally had larger estimated clonotype richness than memory subsets. Across a handful of donors, roughly 5.1% of naive CD4, 3% to 4% of naive CD8, 2.3% of memory CD4, and about 0.4% of memory CD8 clonotypes were shared. The genetic and exposure-history diversity represented was limited by the small number of donors. Higher generation probabilities were observed for clonotypes shared by all four sorted-subset donors than for non-shared clonotypes.

Donors were healthy HIV-negative adults with no recently reported acute infections or vaccinations. Every donor was a Caucasian adult living in Nashville, Tennessee, USA. CD4+ T cells were enriched through magnetic negative selection, after which naive cells were positively selected on CD45RA and the remaining negative fraction served as the memory subset. Blood was obtained by leukapheresis, after which PBMCs were separated by Ficoll-Histopaque density gradient centrifugation and cryopreserved in liquid nitrogen vapor phase. Analytical flow cytometry was used to check the purity and quantity of each magnetically sorted T cell population. Genomic DNA was isolated from every sorted fraction and measured by UV absorbance on a Nanodrop 2000c. V is clipped by 0 bases and J by 2 bases, and the sequence between their germline boundaries is 8 bases long. Via the germline V gene, CDR1 is KGHSH and CDR2 LQKENI. The CDR3, cysteine through phenylalanine, is 14 amino acids long. Solely the CDR3 DNA is kept, with 42 bases framed from the first base.

This receptor chain uses TRBV18 and TRBJ2-7, with no confidently assigned D gene. The TCR comes from a man aged 18 to 29 in good health. Source material: memory CD4+ T cells sorted from blood. What the cell subset or site label conveys for this sample: CD45RA-negative fraction. In nucleotide form, the sequence is TGTGCCAGCTCACCACCGAACAGACCCTACGAGCAGTACTTC. This codes for CASSPPNRPYEQYF.